This TCR beta chain was sequenced during a study of blood T cell repertoires in COVID-19. Study at large: Acute-phase and convalescent COVID-19 samples originated in the United States, Italy and Spain.

Per the original methods: It was from reference gene primer amplification that nucleated cell counts were estimated. The method was immunoSEQ multiplex PCR; TCRdb's version includes in-frame clones alone and lacks a portion of them. V, J and clone size are those of that table, while D and trimming were read from the DNA. The sample has about 190,000 clones; around 73% are singletons. Cohort 3 recovery required two negative PCRs, clearance, or symptom resolution. Trimming took off 2 bases at V and 9 bases at J, with 11 bases between the two ends. The CDR3 runs to 12 residues. The germline CDR1 and CDR2 sequences are SNHLY and FYNNEI.

The sequence derives from a woman aged 45 to 65 who had recovered from COVID-19. V is TRBV2 and J is TRBJ2-7, with TRBD2 as a possible D gene (5 bases). The sequenced material came from PBMCs or T cells enriched from blood (not recorded which). CDR3 sequence (DNA): TGTGCCAGCAGTGAAAGGACTGCGCGGCAGTACTTC. It translates to CASSERTARQYF.